A selection of T cell receptor beta chains follows, all from one sample in a study of shared T cell receptors in the human thymus. The assay was immunoSEQ multiplex PCR, and TCRdb's table has in-frame clones only and misses some. Of hundreds of thousands of clones in the sample, about 87% were seen once. Separately, the same data were catalogued under a study of human thymus T cells.

Sequencing input: thymocytes. The receptors derive from a boy younger than two with a congenital heart defect. Each CDR3 is given with its conserved first and last residue. The D gene is left open where the match is weak. Size is omitted from some rows. Given values are once, few, many or a class for expanded clones.

v_call	clone_size	d_call	j_call	cdr3_aa	cdr3_nt
TRBV28	-	-	TRBJ1-5	CASSFLDGVVCQPQHF	TGTGCCAGCAGTTTCCTTGACGGAGTGGTATGTCAGCCCCAGCATTTT
TRBV6-5	-	-	TRBJ2-7	CASSYGPEGNEQYF	TGTGCCAGCAGTTATGGCCCCGAGGGTAACGAGCAGTACTTC
TRBV7-8	-	-	TRBJ2-7	CASSLLSATYEQYF	TGTGCCAGCAGCTTACTGAGTGCGACCTACGAGCAGTACTTC
TRBV4-1	-	TRBD1	TRBJ1-5	CASSHTINLRQGGYRGNQPQHF	TGCGCCAGCAGCCACACTATAAACCTCCGACAGGGCGGGTATAGGGGCAATCAGCCCCAGCATTTT
TRBV28	-	TRBD1	TRBJ1-5	CASSPTDRGLCQPQHF	TGTGCCAGCAGTCCAACGGACAGGGGGCTTTGTCAGCCCCAGCATTTT
TRBV27	-	-	TRBJ2-7	CASSLQGTYEQYF	TGTGCCAGCAGTTTACAGGGGACCTACGAGCAGTACTTC
TRBV11-2	-	TRBD1	TRBJ1-2	CASNGTDYGYTF	TGTGCCAGCAATGGGACAGACTATGGCTACACCTTC
TRBV6-1	-	-	TRBJ2-1	CASSEVQRKNEQFF	TGTGCCAGCAGTGAAGTCCAGAGGAAAAATGAGCAGTTCTTC
TRBV4-1	-	TRBD2	TRBJ2-1	CASSQGLAGVDEQFF	TGCGCCAGCAGCCAAGGACTAGCGGGGGTAGATGAGCAGTTCTTC
TRBV7-8	-	-	TRBJ2-1	CASSEGSSSSNEQFF	TGTGCCAGCAGCGAAGGTTCTAGTAGCTCTAATGAGCAGTTCTTC
TRBV13	-	-	TRBJ2-1	CASSLLAVYNEQFF	TGTGCCAGCAGCTTATTGGCGGTTTACAATGAGCAGTTCTTC
TRBV18	-	-	TRBJ1-4	CASSSWEEDATNEKLFF	TGTGCCAGCTCATCTTGGGAGGAAGATGCAACTAATGAAAAACTGTTTTTT
TRBV6-5	few	-	TRBJ1-3	CASSGTISGNTIYF	TGTGCCAGCAGTGGCACAATCTCTGGAAACACCATATATTTT
TRBV6-4	once	TRBD2	TRBJ2-6	CASSDGGAGANVLTF	TGTGCCAGCAGTGACGGGGGGGCTGGGGCCAACGTCCTGACTTTC
TRBV6-5	-	TRBD2	TRBJ2-1	CASSSREWYEQFF	TGTGCCAGCAGTTCGCGGGAGTGGTATGAGCAGTTCTTC
TRBV27	-	-	TRBJ2-7	CASSPLGGAPYEQYF	TGTGCCAGCAGCCCCTTAGGGGGAGCCCCCTACGAGCAGTACTTC
TRBV6-1	-	TRBD2	TRBJ2-1	CASSEWDSGAPYNEQFF	TGTGCCAGCAGTGAATGGGATAGCGGGGCCCCCTACAATGAGCAGTTCTTC
TRBV19	-	TRBD2	TRBJ2-3	CASSILAGTDTQYF	TGTGCCAGTAGTATACTAGCGGGTACAGATACGCAGTATTTT
TRBV29-1	-	TRBD1	TRBJ2-6	CSAHPTGAGANVLTF	TGCAGCGCCCACCCGACAGGGGCGGGGGCCAACGTCCTGACTTTC
TRBV10-2	few	-	TRBJ1-1	CASSELGDNTEAFF	TGCGCCAGCAGTGAATTAGGGGATAACACTGAAGCTTTCTTT
TRBV9	-	TRBD2	TRBJ2-5	CASSALAGRQETQYF	TGTGCCAGCAGCGCCTTAGCGGGGAGGCAAGAGACCCAGTACTTC
TRBV9	-	-	TRBJ1-1	CASSARVSAGNTEAFF	TGTGCCAGCAGCGCCAGGGTTTCTGCTGGGAACACTGAAGCTTTCTTT
TRBV7-6	-	-	TRBJ2-1	CASSSPTATGEQFF	TGTGCCAGCAGCTCGCCTACGGCGACGGGTGAGCAGTTCTTC
TRBV5-4	-	-	TRBJ2-1	CASSFWSSGANEQFF	TGTGCCAGCAGCTTTTGGTCTAGTGGTGCCAATGAGCAGTTCTTC
TRBV19	-	TRBD1	TRBJ1-1	CASSMGQGVNTEAFF	TGTGCCAGTAGTATGGGACAGGGAGTGAACACTGAAGCTTTCTTT
TRBV5-6	-	TRBD1	TRBJ1-4	CASSLMPRGRVPNEKLFF	TGTGCCAGCAGCTTGATGCCCAGGGGGCGCGTCCCAAATGAAAAACTGTTTTTT
TRBV5-5	-	-	TRBJ1-5	CASSFGVNQPQHF	TGTGCCAGCAGCTTCGGGGTTAATCAGCCCCAGCATTTT
TRBV6-1	-	TRBD2	TRBJ2-2	CASSDPRGGDRLDTGELFF	TGTGCCAGCAGTGACCCCCGGGGGGGCGATCGTCTCGACACCGGGGAGCTGTTTTTT
TRBV6-1	-	TRBD1	TRBJ1-4	CASSEATGVEDEKLFF	TGTGCCAGCAGTGAAGCGACAGGGGTAGAGGATGAAAAACTGTTTTTT
TRBV14	-	TRBD2	TRBJ2-1	CASSQGGGNEQFF	TGTGCCAGCAGCCAAGGCGGGGGCAATGAGCAGTTCTTC
TRBV2	-	-	TRBJ2-2	CASNYAGELFF	TGTGCCAGCAACTACGCCGGGGAGCTGTTTTTT
TRBV5-1	-	-	TRBJ1-6	CASSEHTDSPLHF	TGCGCCAGCAGCGAACATACAGATTCACCCCTCCACTTT
TRBV16	-	TRBD1	TRBJ2-3	CASSHLGQGTPISTDTQYF	TGTGCCAGCAGCCACCTAGGACAGGGAACACCCATCAGCACAGATACGCAGTATTTT